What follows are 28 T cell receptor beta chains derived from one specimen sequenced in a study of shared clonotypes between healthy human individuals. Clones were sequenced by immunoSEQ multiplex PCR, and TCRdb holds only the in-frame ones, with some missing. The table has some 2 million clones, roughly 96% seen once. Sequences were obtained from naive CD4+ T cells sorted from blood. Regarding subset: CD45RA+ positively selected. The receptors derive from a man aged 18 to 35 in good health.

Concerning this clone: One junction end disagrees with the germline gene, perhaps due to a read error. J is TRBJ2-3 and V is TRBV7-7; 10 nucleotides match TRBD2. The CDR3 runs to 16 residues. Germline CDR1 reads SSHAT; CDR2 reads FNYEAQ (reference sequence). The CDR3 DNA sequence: TGTGCTAGCAGCCCCTGGACTAGCGGCTGCACAGATACGCAGTATTTT. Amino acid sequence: CASSPWTSGCTDTQYF. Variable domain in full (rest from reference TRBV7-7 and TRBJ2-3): GAGVSQSPRYKVTKRGQDVTLRCDPISSHATLYWYQQALGQGPEFLTYFNYEAQPDKSGLPSDRFSAERPEGSISTLTIQRTEQRDSAMYRCASSPWTSGCTDTQYFGPGTRLTVL.

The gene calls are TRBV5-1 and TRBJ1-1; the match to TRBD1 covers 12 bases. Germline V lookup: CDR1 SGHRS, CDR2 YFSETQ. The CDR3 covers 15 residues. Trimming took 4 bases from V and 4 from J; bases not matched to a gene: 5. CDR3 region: CASSPGTGGVTEAFF. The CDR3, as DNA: TGCGCCAGCAGCCCAGGGACAGGGGGCGTCACTGAAGCTTTCTTT.

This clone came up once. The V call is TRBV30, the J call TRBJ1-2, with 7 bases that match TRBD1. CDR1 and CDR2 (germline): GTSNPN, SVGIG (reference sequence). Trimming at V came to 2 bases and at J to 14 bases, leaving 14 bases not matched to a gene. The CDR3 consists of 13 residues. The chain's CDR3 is CAWSLTGSDRATF. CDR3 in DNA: TGTGCCTGGAGTCTTACGGGCTCAGACAGGGCGACCTTC. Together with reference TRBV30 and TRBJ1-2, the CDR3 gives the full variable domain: SQTIHQWPATLVQPVGSPLSLECTVEGTSNPNLYWYRQAAGRGLQLLFYSVGIGQISSEVPQNLSASRPQDRQFILSSKKLLLSDSGFYLCAWSLTGSDRATFGSGTRLTVV.

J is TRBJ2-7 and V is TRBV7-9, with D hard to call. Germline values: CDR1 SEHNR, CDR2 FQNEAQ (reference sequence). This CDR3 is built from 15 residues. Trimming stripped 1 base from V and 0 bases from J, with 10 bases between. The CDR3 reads CASSLGQTTSYEQYF. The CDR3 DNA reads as TGTGCCAGCAGCTTAGGGCAGACCACCTCCTACGAGCAGTACTTC.

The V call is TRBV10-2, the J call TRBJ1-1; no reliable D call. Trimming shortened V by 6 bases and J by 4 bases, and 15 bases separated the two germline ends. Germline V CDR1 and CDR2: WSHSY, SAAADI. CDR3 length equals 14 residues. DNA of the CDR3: TGCGCCAGCAGCCTATCTGGACTGCTCACTGAAGCTTTCTTT. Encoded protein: CASSLSGLLTEAFF.

The CDR3 nucleotides read TGCGCCAGCAGCTATATAGCGGGATCCGGCTCAGAGGACCAGTACTTC. Protein: CASSYIAGSGSEDQYF. This chain connects TRBV4-3 to TRBJ2-5; 8 nucleotides align to TRBD2. Germline values: CDR1 LGHNA, CDR2 YSLEER. The ends lost 5 bases at V and 10 bases at J; junction bases unmatched: 18. This CDR3 is built from 16 residues.

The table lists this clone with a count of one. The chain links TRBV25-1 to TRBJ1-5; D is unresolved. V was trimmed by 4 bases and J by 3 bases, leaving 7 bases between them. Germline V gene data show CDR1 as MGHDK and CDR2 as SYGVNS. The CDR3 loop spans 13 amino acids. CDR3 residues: CASSVELNQPQHF. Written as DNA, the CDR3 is TGTGCCAGCAGTGTCGAACTCAATCAGCCCCAGCATTTT.

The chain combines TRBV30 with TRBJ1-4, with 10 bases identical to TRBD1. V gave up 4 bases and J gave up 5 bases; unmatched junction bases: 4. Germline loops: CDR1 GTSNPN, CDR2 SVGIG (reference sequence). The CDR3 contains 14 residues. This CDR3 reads CAWNRGQGNEKLFF. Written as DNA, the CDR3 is TGTGCCTGGAATAGGGGACAGGGGAATGAAAAACTGTTTTTT.

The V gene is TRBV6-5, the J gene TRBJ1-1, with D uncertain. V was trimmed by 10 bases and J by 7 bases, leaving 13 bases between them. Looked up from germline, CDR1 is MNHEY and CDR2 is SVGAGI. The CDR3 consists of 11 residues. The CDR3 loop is CATTSRFEAFF. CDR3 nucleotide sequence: TGTGCCACCACCAGTCGGTTTGAAGCTTTCTTT.

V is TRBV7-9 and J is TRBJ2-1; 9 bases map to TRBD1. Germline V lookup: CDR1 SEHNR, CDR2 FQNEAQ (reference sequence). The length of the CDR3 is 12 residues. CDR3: CALDRGLNEQFF. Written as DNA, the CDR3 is TGTGCTTTGGACAGGGGTTTGAATGAGCAGTTCTTC.

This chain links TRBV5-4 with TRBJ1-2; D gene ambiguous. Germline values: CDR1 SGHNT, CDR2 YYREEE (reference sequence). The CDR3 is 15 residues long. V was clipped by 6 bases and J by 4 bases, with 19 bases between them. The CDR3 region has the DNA TGTGCCAGCACCACCTCTTCCGGGAATGTCTATGGCTACACCTTC. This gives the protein CASTTSSGNVYGYTF.

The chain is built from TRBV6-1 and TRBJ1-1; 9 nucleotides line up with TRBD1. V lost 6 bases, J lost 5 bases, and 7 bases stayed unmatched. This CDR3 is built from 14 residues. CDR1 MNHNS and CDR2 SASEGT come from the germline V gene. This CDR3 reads CASSQQGARTEAFF. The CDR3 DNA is TGTGCCAGCAGCCAACAGGGGGCGCGTACTGAAGCTTTCTTT.

CDR3 coding DNA: TGTGCCAGCACCACGGGGACTGCCGGAGGCGGGGAGCTGTTTTTT. Its translation is CASTTGTAGGGELFF. The rearrangement joins TRBV6-6 to TRBJ2-2; D perhaps matches TRBD2 (6 bases). Germline lookup yields CDR1 MNHNY and CDR2 SVGAGI (reference sequence). This CDR3 has 15 residues. Trimming pared 7 bases from V and 7 bases from J, leaving 19 bases between.

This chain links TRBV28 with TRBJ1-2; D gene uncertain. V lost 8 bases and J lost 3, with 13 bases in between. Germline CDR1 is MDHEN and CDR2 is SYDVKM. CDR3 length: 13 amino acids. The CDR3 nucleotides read TGTGCCAGCCTGAGCCGTTCTGACTATGGCTACACCTTC. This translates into CASLSRSDYGYTF.

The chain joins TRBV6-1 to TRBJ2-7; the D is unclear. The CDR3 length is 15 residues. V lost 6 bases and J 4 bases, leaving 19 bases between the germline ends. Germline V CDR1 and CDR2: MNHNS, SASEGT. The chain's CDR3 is CASSPGKVAVYEQYF. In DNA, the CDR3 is TGTGCCAGCAGCCCCGGAAAGGTGGCTGTTTACGAGCAGTACTTC.

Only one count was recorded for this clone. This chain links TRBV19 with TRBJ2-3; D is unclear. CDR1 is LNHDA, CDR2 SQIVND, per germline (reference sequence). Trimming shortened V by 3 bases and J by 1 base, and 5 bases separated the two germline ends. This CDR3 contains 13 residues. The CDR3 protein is CASSITRTDTQYF. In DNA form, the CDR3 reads TGTGCCAGTAGTATTACACGCACAGATACGCAGTATTTT.

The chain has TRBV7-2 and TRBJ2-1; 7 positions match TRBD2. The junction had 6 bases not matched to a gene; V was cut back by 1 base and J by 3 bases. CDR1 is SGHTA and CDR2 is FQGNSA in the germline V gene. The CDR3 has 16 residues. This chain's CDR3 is CASSLGGSGHYNEQFF. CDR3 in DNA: TGTGCCAGCAGCTTAGGAGGTAGCGGGCACTACAATGAGCAGTTCTTC.

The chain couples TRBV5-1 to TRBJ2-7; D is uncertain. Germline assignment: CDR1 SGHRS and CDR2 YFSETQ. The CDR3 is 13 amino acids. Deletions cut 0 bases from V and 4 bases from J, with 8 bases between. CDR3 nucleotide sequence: TGCGCCAGCAGCTTGGGTCGGATGTACGAGCAGTACTTC. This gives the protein CASSLGRMYEQYF.

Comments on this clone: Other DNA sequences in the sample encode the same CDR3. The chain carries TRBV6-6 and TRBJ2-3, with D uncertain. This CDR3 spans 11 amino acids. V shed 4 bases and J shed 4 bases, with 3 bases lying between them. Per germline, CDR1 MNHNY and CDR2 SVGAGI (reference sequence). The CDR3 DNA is TGTGCCAGCAGTTTTGCAGATACGCAGTATTTT. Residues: CASSFADTQYF.

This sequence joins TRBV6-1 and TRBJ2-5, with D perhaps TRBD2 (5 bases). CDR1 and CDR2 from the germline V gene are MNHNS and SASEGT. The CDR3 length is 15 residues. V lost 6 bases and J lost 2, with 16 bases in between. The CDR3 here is CASSPPGFNQETQYF. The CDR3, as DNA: TGTGCCAGCAGCCCTCCGGGGTTCAATCAAGAGACCCAGTACTTC.

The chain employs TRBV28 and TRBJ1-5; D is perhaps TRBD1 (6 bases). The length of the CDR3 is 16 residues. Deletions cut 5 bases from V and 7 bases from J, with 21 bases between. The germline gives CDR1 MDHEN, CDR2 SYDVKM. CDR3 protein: CASSQTLGGSRQPQHF. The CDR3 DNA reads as TGTGCCAGCAGTCAAACCCTCGGGGGCAGTAGGCAGCCCCAGCATTTT.

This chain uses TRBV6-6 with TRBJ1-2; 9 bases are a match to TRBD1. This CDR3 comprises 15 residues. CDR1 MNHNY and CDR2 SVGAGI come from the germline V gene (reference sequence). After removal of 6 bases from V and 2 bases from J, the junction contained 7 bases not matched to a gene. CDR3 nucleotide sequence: TGTGCCAGCAGCCCAGCCGGGACAGGGAACTATGGCTACACCTTC. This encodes CASSPAGTGNYGYTF.

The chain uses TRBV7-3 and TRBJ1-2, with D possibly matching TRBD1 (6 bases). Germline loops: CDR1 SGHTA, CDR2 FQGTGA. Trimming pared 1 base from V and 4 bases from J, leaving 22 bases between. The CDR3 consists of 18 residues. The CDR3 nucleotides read TGTGCCAGCAGCTTAATAGGGGTACCGGGACAACCCTCCTATGGCTACACCTTC. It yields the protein CASSLIGVPGQPSYGYTF.

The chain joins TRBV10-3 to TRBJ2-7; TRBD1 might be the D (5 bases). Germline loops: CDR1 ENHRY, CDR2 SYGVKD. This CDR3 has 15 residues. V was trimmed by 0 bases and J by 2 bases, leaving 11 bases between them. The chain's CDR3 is CAISESTESTYEQYF. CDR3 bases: TGTGCCATCAGTGAGTCGACAGAGTCTACCTACGAGCAGTACTTC.

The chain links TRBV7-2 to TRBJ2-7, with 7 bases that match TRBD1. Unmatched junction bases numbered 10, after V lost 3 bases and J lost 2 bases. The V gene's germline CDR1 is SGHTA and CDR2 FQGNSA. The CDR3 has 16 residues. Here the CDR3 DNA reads TGTGCCAGCAGCTTCTCGGGGACAGAAGTCACCTACGAGCAGTACTTC. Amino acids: CASSFSGTEVTYEQYF.

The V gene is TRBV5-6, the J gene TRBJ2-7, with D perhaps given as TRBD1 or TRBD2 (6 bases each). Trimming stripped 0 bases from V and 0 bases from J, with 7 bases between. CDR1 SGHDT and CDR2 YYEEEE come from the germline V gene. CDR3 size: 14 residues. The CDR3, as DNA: TGTGCCAGCAGCTTGGCGGGGGCCTCCTACGAGCAGTACTTC. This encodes CASSLAGASYEQYF. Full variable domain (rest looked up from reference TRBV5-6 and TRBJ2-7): DAGVTQSPTHLIKTRGQQVTLRCSPKSGHDTVSWYQQALGQGPQFIFQYYEEEERQRGNFPDRFSGHQFPNYSSELNVNALLLGDSALYLCASSLAGASYEQYFGPGTRLTVT.

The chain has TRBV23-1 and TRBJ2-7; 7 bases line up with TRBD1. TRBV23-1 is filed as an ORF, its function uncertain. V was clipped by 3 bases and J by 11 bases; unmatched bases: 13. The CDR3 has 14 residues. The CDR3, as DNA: TGCGCCAGCAGTCAGTCCAGATTACGGGACAGAGAGTACTTC. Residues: CASSQSRLRDREYF.

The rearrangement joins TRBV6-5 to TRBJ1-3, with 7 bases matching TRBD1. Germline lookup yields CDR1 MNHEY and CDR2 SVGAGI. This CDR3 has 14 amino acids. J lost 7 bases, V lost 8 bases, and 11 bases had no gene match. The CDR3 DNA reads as TGTGCCAGCCGCAGGGACAGCGGAGAGAACACCATATATTTT. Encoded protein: CASRRDSGENTIYF.